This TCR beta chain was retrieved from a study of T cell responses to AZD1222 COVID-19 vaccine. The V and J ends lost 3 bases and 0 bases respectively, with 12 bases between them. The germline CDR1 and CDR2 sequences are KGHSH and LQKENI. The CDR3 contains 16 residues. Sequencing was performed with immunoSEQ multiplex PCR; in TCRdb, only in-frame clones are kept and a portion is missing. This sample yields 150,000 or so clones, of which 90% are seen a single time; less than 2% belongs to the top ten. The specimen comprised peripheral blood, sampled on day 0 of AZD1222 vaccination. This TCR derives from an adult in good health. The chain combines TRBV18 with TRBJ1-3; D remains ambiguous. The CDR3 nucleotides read TGTGCCAGCTCACCTCGCTCCGCGACCTCTGGAAACACCATATATTTT. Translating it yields CASSPRSATSGNTIYF. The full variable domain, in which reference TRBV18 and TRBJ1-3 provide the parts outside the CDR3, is NAGVMQNPRHLVRRRGQEARLRCSPMKGHSHVYWYRQLPEEGLKFMVYLQKENIIDESGMPKERFSAEFPKEGPSILRIQQVVRGDSAAYFCASSPRSATSGNTIYFGEGSWLTVV.